The 6 T cell receptor beta chains below all came from one sample that was sequenced in a study of blood T cell repertoires in COVID-19. Some clones are missing from TCRdb's copy, which holds only in-frame ones; the method was immunoSEQ multiplex PCR. The table shows a few hundred thousand clones, with 90% occurring only once. The sequenced sample consisted of PBMCs or T cells enriched from blood (not recorded which). These receptors were collected from a young man who had recovered from COVID-19.

The chain recombines TRBV6-2 or TRBV6-3 with TRBJ1-2; the match to TRBD1 covers 11 bases. Germline lookup yields CDR1 MNHEY and CDR2 SVGEGT. This CDR3 region has 16 residues. Germline trimming cut 6 bases from V and 0 bases from J; bases unmatched to any gene: 6. CDR3 bases: TGTGCCAGCAGCGGGACAGGGGGAGATACTAACTATGGCTACACCTTC. This translates into CASSGTGGDTNYGYTF.

This rearrangement joins TRBV19 to TRBJ1-6; 7 positions agree with TRBD1. The trim removed 3 bases at V and 7 bases at J, leaving 6 bases unmatched. Per germline, CDR1 LNHDA and CDR2 SQIVND (reference sequence). The CDR3 has 15 amino acids. The CDR3 protein is CASSITTGRNSPLHF. In DNA, the CDR3 is TGTGCCAGTAGTATCACGACAGGGAGGAATTCACCCCTCCACTTT.

In its sample, this clone was seen a few times. The chain employs TRBV6-5 and TRBJ2-7; D is possibly TRBD2 (6 bases). The CDR3 extends over 12 amino acids. V dropped 6 bases and J dropped 10 bases, with 16 bases sitting between them. In germline, CDR1 is MNHEY, CDR2 SVGAGI. CDR3 DNA: TGTGCCAGCAGCTCTCGGGGGAGGTTTCAGTACTTC. As protein: CASSSRGRFQYF.

The chain links TRBV5-1 to TRBJ2-2; D remains ambiguous. The CDR3 has 15 amino acids. The germline V gene encodes CDR1 SGHRS and CDR2 YFSETQ. The ends were cut back, 5 bases at V and 0 bases at J, with 11 bases in the middle. CDR3 loop: CASRSGDSNTGELFF. CDR3 sequence (DNA): TGCGCCAGCAGGTCAGGTGATTCGAACACCGGGGAGCTGTTTTTT.

The J gene is TRBJ2-7, the V gene TRBV6-5; 7 nucleotides agree with TRBD2. Germline CDR1 and CDR2: MNHEY and SVGAGI. This CDR3 has 14 residues. V lost 6 bases to trimming and J lost 1 base; unmatched junction nucleotides: 6. The CDR3 nucleotides are TGTGCCAGCAGCGCTTCGGGGGGATCCTACGAGCAGTACTTC. Protein product: CASSASGGSYEQYF.

This clone was detected once. The chain is built from TRBV18 and TRBJ2-7; 9 positions match TRBD1. The V segment lost 3 bases and the J segment 0 bases; nucleotides outside the gene matches: 3. Germline V gives CDR1 KGHSH, CDR2 LQKENI. The length of the CDR3 is 15 residues. The CDR3 region is CASSPRQGGSYEQYF. The DNA for the CDR3 is TGTGCCAGCTCACCCCGACAGGGGGGCTCCTACGAGCAGTACTTC.